The source of this T cell receptor (beta chain) is a study of cytomegalovirus exposure and HLA in healthy donors. Study-level points and caveats: Later analysis showed most CMV-associated TCR beta chains appearing HLA-restricted. As a later analysis showed, several of the most significant clusters appeared to be linked to common viral pathogens.

Amplification used 60 Vbeta primers and 13 Jbeta primers. In the study's own analysis: An analysis performed later counted around 86 million unique TCR beta chains (roughly 11 million of them shared). The table came from immunoSEQ multiplex PCR; TCRdb's copy has only in-frame clones and leaves some out. V, J and clone size derive from that table, while D and trimming were established from the DNA sequence. The repertoire holds around 180,000 clones, with approximately 71% as singletons. Although they were nominally healthy when sampled, donors likely had unrecorded immune exposures. CDR1 SEHNR and CDR2 FQNEAQ come from the germline V gene (reference sequence). V lost 0 bases, J lost 6 bases, and 14 bases lay in between. The CDR3 is 16 residues long. Of note for this clone: What it binds is unknown.

V is TRBV7-9 and J is TRBJ1-4, with a tentative D call TRBD1 (5 bases). What was sequenced was PBMCs. The clonotype originates from a girl between 10 and 17 years old in good health and CMV-seronegative. The CDR3 here is CASSLAPGGFHEKLFF. CDR3 coding DNA: TGTGCCAGCAGCTTAGCGCCGGGGGGTTTTCATGAAAAACTGTTTTTT. The full variable domain, in which reference TRBV7-9 and TRBJ1-4 provide the parts outside the CDR3, is DTGVSQNPRHKITKRGQNVTFRCDPISEHNRLYWYRQTLGQGPEFLTYFQNEAQLEKSRLLSDRFSAERPKGSFSTLEIQRTEQGDSAMYLCASSLAPGGFHEKLFFGSGTQLSVL.